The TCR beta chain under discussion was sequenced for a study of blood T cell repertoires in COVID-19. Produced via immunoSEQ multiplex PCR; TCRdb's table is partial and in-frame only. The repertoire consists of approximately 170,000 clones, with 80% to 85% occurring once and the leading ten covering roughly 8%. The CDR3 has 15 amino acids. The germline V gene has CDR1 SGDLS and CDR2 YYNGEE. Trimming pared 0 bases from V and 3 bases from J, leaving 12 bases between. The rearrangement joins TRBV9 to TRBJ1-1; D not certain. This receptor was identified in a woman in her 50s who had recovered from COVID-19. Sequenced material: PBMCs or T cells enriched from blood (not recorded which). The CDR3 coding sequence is TGTGCCAGCAGCGTAGCGGGTCAAACTCACACTGAAGCTTTCTTT. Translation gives CASSVAGQTHTEAFF.